A single sample gave rise to the 14 T cell receptor beta chains below, sequenced in a study of blood T cell repertoires in COVID-19 (dated by TCRdb to about 2020). Libraries were made using the immunoSEQ multiplex PCR assay. The source is immuneACCESS, and TCRdb retained only in-frame sequences with V and J called. Part of the clones is not carried over; for the studies checked, unresolved V genes explain less than half of this, and the remainder is unexplained. Present in this sample are more than 85,000 clones, 70% to 90% of which were seen just once. 2% to 2.5% of the sample is in the top ten clones. Sequencing input: peripheral blood. The origin of the receptors is a man between 50 and 59 years old with active COVID-19.

The V and J genes are TRBV10-3 and TRBJ2-3; tentative D call: TRBD2 (6 bases). The CDR3 is 14 amino acids. The V end lost 4 bases, the J end lost 4 bases, and 12 bases lay between the germline ends. Germline values: CDR1 ENHRY, CDR2 SYGVKD. The DNA for the CDR3 is TGTGCCATCAGTGGGTCGACGGGGGCAGATACGCAGTATTTT. Its translation is CAISGSTGADTQYF.

The chain employs TRBV12-3 or TRBV12-4 and TRBJ1-1; the D is unclear. The CDR3 has 12 amino acids. Trimming left V 5 bases short and J 4 bases short, with 8 bases between. CDR3 sequence reads: CASSIHSTEAFF. The CDR3 nucleotides read TGTGCCAGCAGTATCCATAGCACTGAAGCTTTCTTT.

V gene TRBV5-6 combines with J gene TRBJ1-5; no firm D call. The ends were cut back, 3 bases at V and 5 bases at J, with 21 bases in the middle. The CDR3 runs 17 residues. From germline, CDR1 is SGHDT and CDR2 YYEEEE. CDR3 in amino acids: CASSSISRAGVYQPQHF. CDR3 bases: TGTGCCAGCAGCTCAATTTCGAGGGCCGGTGTTTATCAGCCCCAGCATTTT. Variable domain in full (rest from reference TRBV5-6 and TRBJ1-5): DAGVTQSPTHLIKTRGQQVTLRCSPKSGHDTVSWYQQALGQGPQFIFQYYEEEERQRGNFPDRFSGHQFPNYSSELNVNALLLGDSALYLCASSSISRAGVYQPQHFGDGTRLSIL.

Here the CDR3 reads CASVRGPLGDEQFF. CDR3 nucleotide sequence: TGTGCCAGCGTAAGGGGGCCGCTAGGCGATGAGCAGTTCTTC. This sequence joins TRBV6-5 and TRBJ2-1; 7 bases fit TRBD1. The germline gives CDR1 MNHEY, CDR2 SVGAGI. The CDR3 has 14 residues. Losses at the gene ends were 8 bases for V and 8 bases for J; bases not matched to a gene: 12.

This clone was seen more than once but under ten times. The chain recombines TRBV5-6 with TRBJ1-2; D is perhaps TRBD1 (5 bases). V was clipped by 0 bases and J by 4 bases, with 10 bases between them. The CDR3 is 14 amino acids. Germline V gene sequence: CDR1 SGHDT, CDR2 YYEEEE. DNA for the CDR3: TGTGCCAGCAGCTTGGATAGGGGAGGCTATGGCTACACCTTC. Its protein is CASSLDRGGYGYTF.

The gene calls are TRBV4-1 and TRBJ1-2, with D maybe TRBD1 (6 bases). Germline values: CDR1 MGHRA, CDR2 YSYEKL. The CDR3 length is 15 residues. With 2 bases removed from V and 0 bases from J, the gap between germline ends came to 10 bases. The CDR3 bases are TGCGCCAGCAGCCAATTAGGGGGATCTAACTATGGCTACACCTTC. Translating it yields CASSQLGGSNYGYTF.

The V gene is TRBV18, the J gene TRBJ1-1, with D possibly being TRBD1 (5 bases). The CDR3 consists of 13 residues. Trimming removed 3 bases from V and 5 bases from J, with 10 bases in between. Germline-derived CDR1 and CDR2 are KGHSH and LQKENI. In DNA, the CDR3 is TGTGCCAGCTCACCGAGGGAGGGGACTGAAGCTTTCTTT. This gives the protein CASSPREGTEAFF.

By sample share, this clone is medium-sized. The rearrangement joins TRBV7-9 to TRBJ2-2; TRBD2 matches at 11 bases. Germline lookup yields CDR1 SEHNR and CDR2 FQNEAQ (reference sequence). V lost 5 bases and J lost 5; bases outside the gene matches: 13. This CDR3 comprises 18 residues. This CDR3 reads CASSLPLRLAGQTGELFF. CDR3 coding DNA: TGTGCCAGCAGCCTTCCCCTTCGACTAGCGGGGCAAACCGGGGAGCTGTTTTTT.

The V gene is TRBV19, the J gene TRBJ1-1; possibly TRBD1 for D (5 bases). The CDR3 is 16 amino acids. Germline V gives CDR1 LNHDA, CDR2 SQIVND (reference sequence). The V end lost 6 bases, the J end lost 1 base, and 18 bases lay between the germline ends. CDR3 sequence: CASSPTGGVGNTEAFF. The DNA of the CDR3 is TGTGCCAGTAGCCCTACCGGGGGGGTGGGGAACACTGAAGCTTTCTTT.

V gene TRBV6-4 combines with J gene TRBJ2-1; D gene uncertain. This CDR3 has 13 amino acids. V lost 0 bases, J lost 10 bases, and 10 bases lay in between. Germline V gene lookup returns CDR1 MRHNA and CDR2 SNTAGT. The CDR3 DNA reads as TGTGCCAGCAGTGACTCGCTGTTTCGGGAGCAGTTCTTC. It specifies CASSDSLFREQFF.

This chain joins TRBV9 and TRBJ2-6, with 12 bases that match TRBD1. Trimming removed 4 bases from V and 2 bases from J; junction bases left unmatched: 7. The V gene's germline CDR1 is SGDLS and CDR2 YYNGEE. The CDR3 has 18 residues. Written as DNA, the CDR3 is TGTGCCAGCAGCTTAACGGGACAGGGGGCCACTGGGGCCAACGTCCTGACTTTC. Amino acid sequence: CASSLTGQGATGANVLTF. Supplemented by reference TRBV9 and TRBJ2-6, the full variable domain reads DSGVTQTPKHLITATGQRVTLRCSPRSGDLSVYWYQQSLDQGLQFLIQYYNGEERAKGNILERFSAQQFPDLHSELNLSSLELGDSALYFCASSLTGQGATGANVLTFGAGSRLTVL.

The chain carries TRBV27 and TRBJ1-2; 9 positions agree with TRBD1. The J segment lost 8 bases and the V segment lost 6 bases, leaving 7 bases of the junction unmatched. In germline, CDR1 is MNHEY, CDR2 SMNVEV (reference sequence). This CDR3 region has 13 residues. Here the CDR3 reads CASRSTGGIGYTF. In DNA form, the CDR3 reads TGTGCCAGCAGATCAACAGGGGGCATCGGCTACACCTTC.

The genes are TRBV5-1 and TRBJ2-3, with D maybe TRBD2 (5 bases). The V gene lost 2 bases and the J gene lost 2 bases, with 12 bases spanning the gap. CDR1 and CDR2 (germline): SGHRS, YFSETQ. The CDR3 has 15 residues. CDR3 residues: CASSFEDSVTDTQYF. CDR3 in DNA: TGCGCCAGCAGCTTTGAGGACTCCGTCACAGATACGCAGTATTTT. Complete variable domain (other parts from reference TRBV5-1 and TRBJ2-3): KAGVTQTPRYLIKTRGQQVTLSCSPISGHRSVSWYQQTPGQGLQFLFEYFSETQRNKGNFPGRFSGRQFSNSRSEMNVSTLELGDSALYLCASSFEDSVTDTQYFGPGTRLTVL.

This chain uses TRBV29-1 with TRBJ1-1, with 9 bases that match TRBD1. The CDR3 is 12 amino acids. Germline CDR1 is SQVTM and CDR2 is ANQGSEA. V lost 8 bases and J lost 4; bases outside the gene matches: 5. CDR3 sequence: CSFTGGPTEAFF. In DNA form, the CDR3 reads TGCAGCTTCACAGGGGGCCCCACTGAAGCTTTCTTT.